The 24 T cell receptor beta chains presented below share a single source sample, sequenced in a study of T cell responses to AZD1222 COVID-19 vaccine. Profiling relied on immunoSEQ multiplex PCR, and the TCRdb table lists in-frame clones only, not all of them. The data show 180,000 or so clones, around 94% seen once. The source was peripheral blood, collected on day 0 of AZD1222 vaccination. The receptors derive from an adult in good health.

This sequence joins TRBV13 and TRBJ2-1; D uncertain. The CDR3 consists of 13 residues. The ends were cut back, 5 bases at V and 0 bases at J, with 5 bases in the middle. The germline CDR1 and CDR2 sequences are PRHDT and FYEKMQ (reference sequence). CDR3 in DNA: TGTGCCAGCAGCAGCAACTCCTACAATGAGCAGTTCTTC. This gives the protein CASSSNSYNEQFF.

The chain is built from TRBV19 and TRBJ1-3; no reliable D call. This CDR3 region has 16 residues. V was cut by 1 base and J by 0 bases, with 10 bases left in between. CDR1 LNHDA and CDR2 SQIVND come from the germline V gene (reference sequence). This CDR3 reads CASSIASQVSGNTIYF. CDR3 DNA sequence: TGTGCCAGTAGTATAGCTTCTCAGGTCTCTGGAAACACCATATATTTT.

The J gene is TRBJ1-6, the V gene TRBV5-1, with 9 bases lining up with TRBD1. The CDR3 sequence is 13 residues long. Germline CDR1 reads SGHRS; CDR2 reads YFSETQ. After removal of 2 bases from V and 16 bases from J, the junction contained 7 bases not matched to a gene. CDR3 DNA sequence: TGCGCCAGCAGCTTTGGGGGAGGACAGGGGCTCCACTTT. It specifies CASSFGGGQGLHF.

This sequence joins TRBV2 and TRBJ1-2; D unresolved. Trimming took 7 bases from V and 6 from J, leaving 9 bases between them. The CDR3 loop spans 11 amino acids. CDR1 is SNHLY, CDR2 FYNNEI, per germline. The CDR3 nucleotides read TGTGCCAGCATGGACGGGGATGGCTACACCTTC. This encodes CASMDGDGYTF.

This clone was found once. This chain links TRBV18 with TRBJ1-2, with D unclear. Germline loops: CDR1 KGHSH, CDR2 LQKENI. The CDR3 runs to 13 residues. Trimming removed 6 bases from V and 4 bases from J, with 12 bases in between. CDR3 amino acids: CASSPEESYGYTF. The DNA of the CDR3 is TGTGCCAGCTCGCCCGAGGAGAGCTATGGCTACACCTTC.

This chain joins TRBV5-5 and TRBJ1-4; possible D gene TRBD1, 6 bases. V was shortened by 4 bases and J by 0 bases, with 10 bases between the two germline ends. The CDR3 is 15 residues long. Germline-derived CDR1 and CDR2 are SGHKS and YYEKEE (reference sequence). CDR3 DNA: TGTGCCAGCAGCCTCAGACAGGCAACTAATGAAAAACTGTTTTTT. Translating it yields CASSLRQATNEKLFF.

The rearrangement uses TRBV18 and TRBJ1-1; 7 bases fit TRBD1. Germline V CDR1 and CDR2: KGHSH, LQKENI. J lost 2 bases, V lost 1 base, and 1 base had no gene match. The CDR3 has 14 residues. The CDR3 DNA reads TGTGCCAGCTCACCACAGGGGGCAAACACTGAAGCTTTCTTT. It yields the protein CASSPQGANTEAFF.

This chain connects TRBV28 to TRBJ2-1; the match to TRBD2 covers 8 bases. Trimming at V came to 3 bases and at J to 7 bases, leaving 11 bases not matched to a gene. Germline-derived CDR1 and CDR2 are MDHEN and SYDVKM. This CDR3 comprises 16 residues. CDR3 sequence reads: CASSFPSSGGPNEQFF. The CDR3 DNA follows: TGTGCCAGCAGTTTCCCTTCTTCGGGAGGGCCAAATGAGCAGTTCTTC.

CDR3 residues: CASSLTPRGPRSPLHF. The CDR3 coding sequence is TGTGCCAGCAGCCTCACCCCGAGGGGACCTCGATCACCCCTCCACTTT. The rearrangement uses TRBV7-9 and TRBJ1-6; tentatively, D is TRBD1 (5 bases). Trimming took off 5 bases at V and 10 bases at J, with 21 bases between the two ends. The germline CDR1 and CDR2 sequences are SEHNR and FQNEAQ (reference sequence). The CDR3 sequence is 16 residues long.

This clone has only one observation. The CDR3 loop is CASSVGVDSYEQYF. In DNA, the CDR3 is TGTGCCAGCAGCGTAGGGGTAGACTCCTACGAGCAGTACTTC. The chain couples TRBV9 to TRBJ2-7; D remains unclear. Germline values: CDR1 SGDLS, CDR2 YYNGEE. The CDR3 is 14 residues long. Trimming left V 0 bases short and J 0 bases short, with 7 bases between.

This chain joins TRBV7-9 and TRBJ1-1; no clear D. Germline V lookup: CDR1 SEHNR, CDR2 FQNEAQ (reference sequence). The CDR3 spans 12 residues. Trimming stripped 5 bases from V and 6 bases from J, with 10 bases between. CDR3 loop: CASSLFTAEAFF. CDR3 in DNA: TGTGCCAGCAGCCTCTTTACCGCTGAAGCTTTCTTT.

This clone was counted once. The rearrangement uses TRBV2 and TRBJ1-1, with 7 bases that match TRBD1. V was pared by 8 bases and J by 3 bases, with 6 bases of the junction left unmatched. This CDR3 region has 13 residues. CDR1 is SNHLY, CDR2 FYNNEI, per germline. The CDR3 coding sequence is TGTGCCAGCCGCCCCAGGGGGGACACTGAAGCTTTCTTT. Translation: CASRPRGDTEAFF.

The V call is TRBV11-1, the J call TRBJ2-5; D is unresolved. The CDR3 spans 14 residues. Germline V CDR1 and CDR2: SGHAT, FQDESV (reference sequence). Trimming removed 4 bases at V and 4 bases at J, with 13 bases between. CDR3 loop: CASSWAVSGETQYF. In DNA form, the CDR3 reads TGTGCCAGCAGCTGGGCGGTATCGGGAGAGACCCAGTACTTC.

The genes are TRBV27 and TRBJ2-1, with D maybe TRBD2 (6 bases). V lost 4 bases, J lost 6 bases, and 19 bases lay in between. Germline V gene lookup returns CDR1 MNHEY and CDR2 SMNVEV (reference sequence). The CDR3 is made up of 16 amino acids. The CDR3 loop reads CASSWGVLTGPNEQFF. For the CDR3, the DNA is TGTGCCAGCAGTTGGGGGGTCCTCACCGGACCCAATGAGCAGTTCTTC.

CDR3: CASSVGTGGANYGYTF. The CDR3 nucleotides are TGTGCCAGCAGCGTGGGGACAGGGGGCGCGAACTATGGCTACACCTTC. The chain combines TRBV9 with TRBJ1-2, with 12 positions matching TRBD1. Germline lookup yields CDR1 SGDLS and CDR2 YYNGEE. This CDR3 region has 16 residues. The trim removed 2 bases at V and 2 bases at J, leaving 4 bases unmatched.

The chain uses TRBV28 and TRBJ2-7, with unresolved D. V was pared by 2 bases and J by 0 bases, with 11 bases between. This CDR3 has 15 amino acids. CDR1 is MDHEN, CDR2 SYDVKM, per germline. CDR3 sequence: CASSLRTSFSYEQYF. The CDR3 nucleotides read TGTGCCAGCAGTTTACGCACATCCTTCTCCTACGAGCAGTACTTC.

V gene TRBV28 combines with J gene TRBJ2-2; D gene ambiguous. The germline CDR1 and CDR2 sequences are MDHEN and SYDVKM. V lost 9 bases and J lost 3, with 11 bases in between. The CDR3 is 13 amino acids. As DNA, the CDR3 is TGTGCCAGTTTCAGGCCCGACACCGGGGAGCTGTTTTTT. Its translation: CASFRPDTGELFF. Full variable domain (missing parts from reference TRBV28 and TRBJ2-2): DVKVTQSSRYLVKRTGEKVFLECVQDMDHENMFWYRQDPGLGLRLIYFSYDVKMKEKGDIPEGYSVSREKKERFSLILESASTNQTSMYLCASFRPDTGELFFGEGSRLTVL.

The chain carries TRBV12-3 or TRBV12-4 and TRBJ2-1; 7 bases are a match to TRBD2. Trimming cost V 10 bases and J 0 bases; bases outside gene matches: 3. This CDR3 contains 13 residues. The CDR3 region has the DNA TGTGCCACCCAGCGGGGCTCCTACAATGAGCAGTTCTTC. It yields the protein CATQRGSYNEQFF.

The genes are TRBV5-4 and TRBJ1-1; 9 bases match TRBD1. V dropped 4 bases and J dropped 10; count of bases not matched to a gene: 11. Germline-derived CDR1 and CDR2 are SGHNT and YYREEE (reference sequence). This CDR3 spans 14 amino acids. The CDR3 DNA follows: TGTGCCAGCAGCCCCGGAATAGGACAGGGGACAGCTTTCTTT. Translated: CASSPGIGQGTAFF.

This chain connects TRBV3-1 (or the pseudogene TRBV3-2) to TRBJ1-1, with D uncertain. CDR1 and CDR2 (germline): LGHDT, YNNKEL (reference sequence). This CDR3 has 15 amino acids. Trimming shortened V by 1 base and J by 5 bases, and 14 bases separated the two germline ends. CDR3 sequence (DNA): TGTGCCAGCAGCCAAGCTAAAGGAAGATGGACTGAAGCTTTCTTT. Translating gives CASSQAKGRWTEAFF.

The chain carries TRBV3-1 (or the pseudogene TRBV3-2) and TRBJ2-1; 10 bases align to TRBD2. CDR3 length: 16 amino acids. Germline CDR1 LGHDT, CDR2 YNNKEL (reference sequence). J was trimmed by 6 bases and V by 0 bases; bases with no gene match: 5. CDR3: CASSQERLAGVNEQFF. The DNA of the CDR3 is TGTGCCAGCAGCCAAGAACGGCTAGCGGGGGTCAATGAGCAGTTCTTC.

This rearrangement joins TRBV6-5 to TRBJ2-4, with TRBD1 matching 9 bases. This CDR3 has 15 residues. The germline gives CDR1 MNHEY, CDR2 SVGAGI. Germline trimming cut 5 bases from V and 4 bases from J; bases unmatched to any gene: 6. The CDR3 bases are TGTGCCAGCAGTACCCCCGGGACAGGGAAAAACATTCAGTACTTC. This sequence encodes CASSTPGTGKNIQYF.

CDR3 sequence (DNA): TGTGCCATCAGTGAGTCATGGGCAGATAGCAATCAGCCCCAGCATTTT. Translated: CAISESWADSNQPQHF. The J gene is TRBJ1-5, the V gene TRBV10-3; no clear D. Looked up from germline, CDR1 is ENHRY and CDR2 is SYGVKD. The V and J ends lost 0 bases and 0 bases respectively, with 9 bases between them. CDR3 length: 16 amino acids.

V usage is TRBV30 and J usage is TRBJ2-3; D not resolved. Trimming took off 5 bases at V and 2 bases at J, with 11 bases between the two ends. CDR3 length: 13 amino acids. Per the germline V gene, CDR1 is GTSNPN and CDR2 is SVGIG (reference sequence). For the CDR3, the DNA is TGTGCCTGGGACCGCACCTACACAGATACGCAGTATTTT. Its protein product is CAWDRTYTDTQYF.